This T cell receptor beta chain was sequenced in a study of radiotherapy plus CTLA-4 blockade in lung cancer. Findings and caveats of the study: The best predictor of response was reported to be early blood T cell clone dynamics, with interferon-beta.

Using immunoSEQ multiplex PCR, the repertoire was profiled, and TCRdb retains in-frame clones only, with some absent. The sample has 80,000 to 100,000 clones, 60% to 75% seen once; the top ten hold approximately 3%. Regarding this clone: Its antigen is undetermined.

Sequencing used peripheral blood, obtained from a patient treated with radiotherapy plus ipilimumab. The TCR originated in a human donor with non-small cell lung cancer who had a partial response to radiotherapy plus ipilimumab. Some clones in this sample may be carry-over from other donors' samples.

CDR3 sequence reads: CASSPPGSDTQYF. Here the CDR3 DNA reads TGTGCCAGCAGCCCGCCCGGTTCAGATACGCAGTATTTT. The chain has TRBV11-2 and TRBJ2-3; D is ambiguous. Germline V gene lookup returns CDR1 SGHAT and CDR2 FQNNGV. The CDR3 is 13 amino acids. V lost 5 bases and J 4 bases, leaving 10 bases between the germline ends.